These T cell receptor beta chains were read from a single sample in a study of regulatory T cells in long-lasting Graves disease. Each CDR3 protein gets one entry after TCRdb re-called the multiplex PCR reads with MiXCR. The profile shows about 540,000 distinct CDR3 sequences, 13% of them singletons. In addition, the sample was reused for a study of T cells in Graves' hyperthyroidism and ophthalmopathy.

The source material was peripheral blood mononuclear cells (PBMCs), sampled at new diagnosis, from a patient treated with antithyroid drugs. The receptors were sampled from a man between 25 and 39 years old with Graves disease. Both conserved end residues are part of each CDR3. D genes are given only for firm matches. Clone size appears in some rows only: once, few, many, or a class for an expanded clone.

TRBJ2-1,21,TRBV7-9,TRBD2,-,CASSLQPGPAGGGSTMGEQFF,TGTGCCAGCAGCTTGCAACCGGGACCAGCGGGAGGGGGGTCTACAATGGGTGAGCAGTTCTTC
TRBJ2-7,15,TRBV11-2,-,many,CASSLDYSLSYEQYF,TGTGCCAGCAGCTTAGATTATTCGCTTTCCTACGAGCAGTACTTC
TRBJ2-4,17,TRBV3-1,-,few,CASSLGGLRAGSDIQYF,TGTGCCAGCAGCCTGGGAGGCCTCAGGGCGGGATCGGACATTCAGTACTTC
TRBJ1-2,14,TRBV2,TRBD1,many,CASRNGQAFYGYTF,TGTGCCAGCAGAAACGGACAGGCGTTCTATGGCTACACCTTC
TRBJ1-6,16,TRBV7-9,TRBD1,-,CASSLSFGDRNSPLHF,TGTGCCAGCAGCCTCAGCTTTGGGGACAGAAATTCACCCCTCCACTTT
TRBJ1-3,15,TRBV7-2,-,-,CASSAGPALGNTIYF,TGTGCCAGCAGCGCGGGACCGGCTCTGGGAAACACCATATATTTT
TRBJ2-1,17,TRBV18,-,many,CASSPPGGSASYNEQFF,TGTGCCAGCTCACCACCGGGGGGATCAGCGTCCTACAATGAGCAGTTCTTC
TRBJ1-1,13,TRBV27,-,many,CASTPGENTEAFF,TGTGCCAGCACTCCCGGAGAAAACACTGAAGCTTTCTTT
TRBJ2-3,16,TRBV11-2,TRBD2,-,CVSSLELAEYTDTQYF,TGTGTCAGCAGCTTAGAGCTAGCGGAATACACAGATACGCAGTATTTT
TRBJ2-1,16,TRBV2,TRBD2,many,CASSVLTSEAYNEQFF,TGTGCCAGCAGCGTACTGACTAGCGAAGCCTACAATGAGCAGTTCTTC
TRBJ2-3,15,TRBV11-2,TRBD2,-,CASSPGASGGDTQYF,TGTGCCAGCAGCCCGGGGGCTAGCGGGGGAGATACGCAGTATTTT
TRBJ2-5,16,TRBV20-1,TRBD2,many,CSAPTSGRGRGETQYF,TGCAGTGCCCCGACTAGCGGGAGGGGTCGAGGGGAGACCCAGTACTTC
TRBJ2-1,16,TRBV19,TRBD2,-,CASSTLQREVEDEQFF,TGTGCCAGTAGTACCCTCCAGCGGGAGGTGGAAGATGAGCAGTTCTTC
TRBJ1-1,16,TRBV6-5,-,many,CASSYSGQRGNTEAFF,TGTGCCAGCAGTTACTCCGGACAAAGAGGAAACACTGAAGCTTTCTTT
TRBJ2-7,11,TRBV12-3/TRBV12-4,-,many,CASSFTEEQYF,TGTGCCAGCAGTTTTACGGAAGAGCAGTACTTC
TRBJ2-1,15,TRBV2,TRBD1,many,CASSADRVNYNEQFF,TGTGCCAGCAGTGCGGACAGGGTGAACTACAATGAGCAGTTCTTC
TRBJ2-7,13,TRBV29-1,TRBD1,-,CSVPGQSSYEQYF,TGCAGCGTTCCGGGACAGAGCTCCTACGAGCAGTACTTC
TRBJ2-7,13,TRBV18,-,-,CASSPEVGSGRYF,TGTGCCAGCTCACCAGAGGTCGGGAGTGGAAGGTACTTC
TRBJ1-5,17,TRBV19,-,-,CASTPVGGFYSNQPQHF,TGTGCCAGTACCCCGGTGGGGGGCTTCTATAGCAATCAGCCCCAGCATTTT
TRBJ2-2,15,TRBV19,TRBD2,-,CASSRLADFTGELFF,TGTGCCAGTAGTCGGCTAGCGGACTTCACCGGGGAGCTGTTTTTT
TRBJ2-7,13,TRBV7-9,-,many,CASSPSRSPEQYF,TGTGCCAGCAGCCCCTCTAGGTCTCCCGAGCAGTACTTC
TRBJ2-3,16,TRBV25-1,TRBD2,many,CASSKPAGGPIDTQYF,TGTGCCAGCAGTAAGCCAGCGGGAGGACCGATAGATACGCAGTATTTT
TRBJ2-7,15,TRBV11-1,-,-,CASSFGFSQIYEQYF,TGTGCCAGCAGCTTCGGGTTTTCGCAGATCTACGAGCAGTACTTC